This T cell receptor beta chain is drawn from a study of blood T cells in healthy people across ages (dated by TCRdb to about 2015). About the study as a whole: In model experiments, template switching captured about one uniquely barcoded TCR beta cDNA molecule for every two T cells. For two donors (one aged 18 to 30 and one aged 80 or older), the study analyzed two additional independent replicas of 1 million unique cDNA reads from the same blood draw. Using deep sequencing normalized with unique cDNA molecular identifiers, the study measured how TCR beta repertoire diversity changes with age. The donors were divided into four age groups: young (average around 15 years), middle-aged (approximately 41), aged (approximately 62) and long-lived (roughly 82). To avoid experimental bias, donors of different ages were randomly spread across the sequencing lanes. General findings and caveats noted by the study authors: Estimates of total diversity based on one million sequenced T cells were considered lower bounds and underestimates. Because donor CMV infection status was unknown, age-related changes in expanded clonotypes were potentially confounded. There was a strong correlation between observed TCR beta diversity and the percentage of naive T cells measured by flow cytometry. Compared with the aged group, the long-lived group had more naive CD4+ T cells, fewer expanded clones and increased TCR diversity, suggesting age selection. Because profiling used bulk unsorted PBMCs, naive and antigen-experienced compartments could not be compared conclusively. As age increased, observed TCR beta diversity per million T cells dropped in a roughly linear way, and a significant reduction was already evident by age 40.

The library was built by means of 5' RACE. Sequencing relied on an Illumina HiSeq 2500. The second PCR ran for about 7 to 11 cycles and used a J-beta primer mix along with a sample-barcoded 5' primer. A unique molecular identifier was introduced onto each TCR beta cDNA molecule by a template-switch 5' adaptor carrying 12 random nucleotides. At least 2.5 million CDR3-containing paired-end reads were obtained from each sample. First-strand cDNA synthesis was performed from all RNA using the Mint cDNA synthesis kit, with priming by a TRBC-specific oligonucleotide. All cDNA was treated with uracil-DNA glycosylase and then went through a first 18-cycle PCR with the universal primers M1SS and BC2_uni_R. On the study's bioinformatics: For normalization, 1 million high-quality reads were randomly selected from each sample, with every read carrying a distinct molecular identifier. Instead of being binned into consensus sequences, reads that shared molecular identifiers were thrown out. MiTCR, with a Q25 quality threshold and the strictest error-elimination algorithm, was used for CDR3 identification, clonotype clustering and error correction. A nonparametric unseen species model with Euler transformation was used to estimate lower-bound total TCR beta diversity. TCRdb handled the public reads itself, with Q25 trimming in fastp and clone calling in MiXCR, and kept productive beta chains. Merged by CDR3 protein, the rows form single entries marked with the most common genes and DNA. None of the V and J calls come from the authors' own analysis; TCRdb made them. In all, the sample holds about 1.8 million distinct CDR3 sequences, and around half of those were seen once. Over 2% of the sample is taken by the ten largest.

In regard to this clonotype: Its recognized antigen is unknown. No clone much larger than this one lies a single base away; base qualities are absent.

Donors were a few dozen systemically healthy Caucasian individuals from Russia aged roughly 6 to 90 years. Approximately 10 milliliters of peripheral blood were collected from each donor into EDTA-treated Vacutainer tubes. Ficoll-Paque density-gradient centrifugation was used to isolate PBMCs, with at least 7 million per sample. Total RNA, at least 6 micrograms per sample, was extracted from PBMCs with Trizol reagent. Naive CD45RAhigh/CD27high T cell percentages were measured by flow cytometry on a PBMC aliquot from every donor. CDR1 and CDR2, per the germline V gene, are MNHEY and SVGEGT. V drops 11 bases and J drops 6 bases, leaving 20 bases in between. Reading from cysteine to phenylalanine, the CDR3 counts 14 amino acids. The DNA shown is the 42-base CDR3, in frame from base 1.

This chain is built from TRBV6-2 or TRBV6-3 and TRBJ2-1; a weak D assignment points to TRBD2 (7 bases agree). The material sequenced was blood. This TCR derives from a woman between 40 and 50 years old in good health. The sequenced DNA: TGTGCCTGCACCAAGGGGGGGCCCGGCAATGAGCAGTTCTTC. It is translated as CACTKGGPGNEQFF.